This is a list of T cell receptor beta chains from one sample in a study of human CD8 memory T cell subsets. Reprocessing the 5' RACE reads, TCRdb reports a single entry for every CDR3 protein and omits DNA. The listing contains 15,000 to 20,000 distinct CDR3 sequences. Material for sequencing was CD8+ stem-like memory T cells (TSCM and TCM) sorted from PBMCs. The receptors stem from a human donor in good health. CDR3s include the opening cysteine and the closing phenylalanine or tryptophan. Each record gives: V gene, J gene, CDR3 length, clone size, CDR3 protein. Not every row has a clone size; where given, it reads once, few, many or a size class.

TRBV7-9	TRBJ2-7	14	medium-sized	CASSFNVGLGEQYF
TRBV28	TRBJ2-7	14	NA	CASTPPGQGYEQYF
TRBV7-8	TRBJ2-1	17	NA	CASSSPRGRDSYNEQFF
TRBV28	TRBJ2-7	15	NA	CASRELAGGPWEQYF
TRBV7-9	TRBJ2-3	14	medium-sized	CASSLVAGTDTQYF
TRBV20-1	TRBJ2-3	14	NA	CSAKLAGITDTQYF
TRBV5-1	TRBJ2-7	12	medium-sized	CASSSGAYEQYF
TRBV4-3	TRBJ1-5	12	NA	CASSQGSQPQHF
TRBV13	TRBJ2-1	16	NA	CASSYASGESYNEQFF
TRBV12-3/TRBV12-4	TRBJ1-1	11	NA	CASTRGTEAFF
TRBV28	TRBJ2-7	11	NA	CASSLLGEQYF
TRBV20-1	TRBJ2-1	15	NA	CSARDYRVGYNEQFF
TRBV7-9	TRBJ1-2	19	NA	CASSPHGGSSVVFDYGYTF
TRBV5-5	TRBJ1-1	12	NA	CASSIGQEEAFF
TRBV29-1	TRBJ2-1	13	medium-sized	CSGRKEGRTEQFF
TRBV15	TRBJ1-2	13	NA	CATSRARSDGYTF
TRBV18	TRBJ2-2	17	NA	CASSRTPPDRDTGELFF
TRBV27	TRBJ2-1	14	NA	CASSLGAGLNEQFF
TRBV11-2	TRBJ2-7	15	NA	CASSLDQKGNYEQYF
TRBV7-2	TRBJ2-1	14	medium-sized	CASSSLAGDNEQFF
TRBV6-5	TRBJ2-5	12	NA	CASSYRGETLYF
TRBV27	TRBJ1-1	13	medium-sized	CASGPSGFAEAFF
TRBV9	TRBJ1-1	13	NA	CASSVPRGTEAFF
TRBV6-2/TRBV6-3	TRBJ2-1	17	medium-sized	CASSYSVDRGGYNEQFF
TRBV24-1	TRBJ2-1	16	NA	CATSELTGTGNNEQFF
TRBV2	TRBJ2-3	16	NA	CASSEGLAGATDTQYF
TRBV4-2	TRBJ1-1	15	NA	CASSQDPGQNTEAFF
TRBV12-5	TRBJ2-1	14	NA	CASGLVRTDNEQFF
TRBV12-3/TRBV12-4	TRBJ1-5	14	medium-sized	CASSFGRGNQPQHF
TRBV5-6	TRBJ1-5	15	NA	CASSLGVRENQPQHF
TRBV19	TRBJ2-1	16	NA	CASSITSRGIYNEQFF
TRBV4-1	TRBJ2-7	15	NA	CASSQGSEGGYEQYF
TRBV13	TRBJ1-2	14	NA	CASSLGYEYYGYTF
TRBV7-9	TRBJ2-1	16	NA	CASSLPSGRAYNEQFF
TRBV3-1	TRBJ2-3	15	NA	CASSPKRGTTDTQYF
TRBV11-3	TRBJ2-1	16	NA	CASSPTSGGSYNEQFF
TRBV12-3/TRBV12-4	TRBJ1-5	13	NA	CASSLGSHQPQHF
TRBV20-1	TRBJ1-1	14	medium-sized	CSARDSLTGFEAFF
TRBV24-1	TRBJ2-5	14	NA	CATSGGEYQETQYF
TRBV10-3	TRBJ1-5	18	NA	CAISESSLAEGADQPQHF
TRBV20-1	TRBJ2-7	15	medium-sized	CSARGGTGGIYEQYF
TRBV6-6	TRBJ2-3	16	NA	CASSYDRGSSTDTQYF
TRBV19	TRBJ2-7	15	NA	CASSIDLQGAYEQYF
TRBV6-5	TRBJ2-2	15	NA	CASSPRDRGTGELFF
TRBV29-1	TRBJ1-5	15	NA	CSGLQGALWNQPQHF